This TCR beta chain came from a study of T cells in Graves' hyperthyroidism and ophthalmopathy (dated by TCRdb to the late 2010s). For the study in its entirety: Peripheral blood samples were taken at initial diagnosis, before any treatment was given. Prospective prediction of ophthalmopathy was tested in an independent validation cohort of about 19 hyperthyroidism patients and 17 patients who later progressed to ophthalmopathy. TCR V-J signatures able to tell the groups apart were searched for in a discovery cohort of 90 to 100 patients, of whom under 45 had Graves' ophthalmopathy and about 55 had stable Graves' hyperthyroidism. Once sampling was done, hyperthyroidism patients were given methimazole at a starting dose of 30 mg daily, whereas ophthalmopathy patients were given high-dose intravenous methylprednisolone. The approximately 95 discovery patients were divided at random into training and test sets in a 7:3 ratio. In roughly six Graves' hyperthyroidism patients, the study also compared T-cell repertoires from thyroid tissue with T-cell repertoires from blood. According to the paper, TCR Vbeta CDR3 sequencing was carried out on some 140 peripheral blood samples, which came from about 45 ophthalmopathy, fewer than 80 hyperthyroidism and approximately 17 progressor patients.

This clonotype was recorded at least ten times. The antigen it binds to is not known. Base-call qualities are not available, and no considerably larger clone is one nucleotide away. Stable Graves' hyperthyroidism was defined as the absence of progression to ophthalmopathy over 18 months of follow-up. Hyperthyroidism patients were newly diagnosed, with disease duration under 2 months, and aged 18 to 65 years. Patients with uncontrolled infections, other autoimmune diseases, pregnancy or lactation were excluded. Diagnoses relied on clinical symptoms, serum thyroxine and TRAb, thyroid ultrasound and orbital computed tomography. PBMCs were isolated from 7.5 to 10 ml of fresh peripheral blood by Ficoll-Paque density gradient centrifugation. Total RNA was extracted using Trizol reagent, and RNA quality was assessed on an Agilent 2100 Bioanalyzer. Amplification of TCR beta CDR3 regions was carried out from RNA transcripts. For the first round of RT-PCR on the TCR CDR3, the HTBI primer set was used together with the Qiagen OneStep RT-PCR kit. Libraries were constructed in a second round of multiplex PCR, after which size selection and purification were performed. The libraries were sequenced on an Illumina HiSeq2000 using paired-end 100 bp reads. Regarding the original processing steps: Raw data were processed with SOAPnuke, discarding reads with adapters, uncalled bases, mean Phred below 15, or no exact constant-primer or identifier match. High-quality paired reads were merged with COPE v1.2.5, and unique nucleotide sequences were defined as clonotypes. Clonotypes were aligned to IMGT TRBV, TRBD and TRBJ reference segments using MiTCR v1.1. The analysis included only V-J combinations with a frequency above 0.0001, which together covered roughly 99% of the repertoires. A TCS score was defined as the ratio between F50 (clonal expansion) and ExV (chaos), using BLOSUM62-based TCRdist between CDR3 peptides within each V-J. Welch's t-statistics and random forest reduced just over 500 V-J features to 13, which were used in a naive Bayes classifier (R e1071). TCRdb trimmed the raw reads at Q25, called clones with MiXCR and kept productive beta chains. Rows matching on CDR3 protein sequence are summarized as one entry with the most common DNA and genes. These V and J calls originate from TCRdb's pipeline instead of the authors' own analysis. This sample lists approximately 600,000 distinct CDR3 sequences; around 15% were detected once. 3.5% to 4% of the sample rests with the top ten.

General findings and caveats noted by the study authors: In validation, the model predicted progression to ophthalmopathy a median of about 6.5 months before onset, with over 60% sensitivity and 72.22% specificity. Blood samples also contained most of the expanded thyroid clonotypes (frequency above 0.001), which suggests that blood repertoires may reflect thyroid immune responses. No statistical method was used to set the sample size in advance, and investigators knew the group allocation. A 13 V-J signature model separated ophthalmopathy from stable hyperthyroidism, with around 91% sensitivity and 81.08% specificity in cross-validation and 80%/75% in testing.

The CDR3 numbers 14 residues from cysteine through phenylalanine. Only the CDR3 portion is preserved as DNA: 42 bases, with reading frame beginning at the first base. Sequences MNHEY (CDR1) and SMNVEV (CDR2) are obtained from the germline V gene (reference sequence). At the junction V is shortened by 5 bases and J by 0 bases, with 8 bases in between. The TCR sequence derives from a woman aged 25 to 39 with Graves' hyperthyroidism. The chain was built from TRBV27 and TRBJ2-1, with TRBD2 as a weak D call on 5 bases. Sequenced material: blood. The DNA is TGTGCCAGCAGTGGCGGGTACTCCTACAATGAGCAGTTCTTC. This yields the protein CASSGGYSYNEQFF.